Following are 9 T cell receptor beta chains from one sample sequenced in a study of CD8+CD57+ T cells in acquired aplastic anemia. Only patients with CD8+CD57+ cell expansion on flow cytometry were chosen for sequencing. CDR3 and TCR beta VDJ profiling relied on a genomic DNA template. TCRdb analysed the reads with MiXCR anew, one entry per CDR3 protein. The sample lists about 160,000 distinct CDR3 sequences, around 48% occurring once. The specimen was sorted CD4+, CD8+, or CD8+CD57+ T cells (not recorded which) from PBMCs. These receptor sequences come from a human donor with aplastic anemia.

The CDR3 sequence: CSARGRNTEAFF. CDR3 coding DNA: TGCAGTGCTAGGGGGAGGAACACTGAAGCTTTCTTT. The V gene is TRBV20-1, the J gene TRBJ1-1; D is unclear. This CDR3 is built from 12 residues. Germline CDR1 is DFQATT and CDR2 is SNEGSKA (reference sequence). V was pared by 3 bases and J by 1 base, with 6 bases between.

In this sample, this clonotype turned up many times. V gene TRBV19 combines with J gene TRBJ2-2, with D possibly matching TRBD2 (5 bases). Trimming stripped 4 bases from V and 7 bases from J, with 7 bases between. This CDR3 spans 12 amino acids. The germline V gene encodes CDR1 LNHDA and CDR2 SQIVND (reference sequence). The CDR3 sequence is CASSTSGGELFF. CDR3 DNA sequence: TGTGCCAGTAGTACGAGCGGCGGGGAGCTGTTTTTT.

Many counts were recorded for this clonotype. The V gene is TRBV9, the J gene TRBJ2-7; TRBD2 might be the D (6 bases). The CDR3 consists of 15 residues. V was cut by 3 bases and J by 2 bases, with 15 bases left in between. Germline CDR1 reads SGDLS; CDR2 reads YYNGEE. The CDR3 DNA follows: TGTGCCAGCAGCGCGACCGGGACTTCTACCTACGAGCAGTACTTC. This sequence encodes CASSATGTSTYEQYF.

This clonotype was recorded many times. The genes are TRBV12-3 or TRBV12-4 and TRBJ1-1; 8 nucleotides line up with TRBD1. The CDR3 has 16 residues. Losses at the gene ends were 6 bases for V and 5 bases for J; bases not matched to a gene: 14. The CDR3 spells CASSLGSQGVGTEAFF. The DNA for the CDR3 is TGTGCCAGCAGCCTAGGGTCACAGGGGGTAGGAACTGAAGCTTTCTTT.

The rearrangement uses TRBV27 and TRBJ2-3, with 9 positions matching TRBD2. J lost 4 bases, V lost 7 bases, and 3 bases had no gene match. The CDR3 contains 13 residues. CDR1 MNHEY and CDR2 SMNVEV come from the germline V gene (reference sequence). The CDR3 loop reads CASNEREADTQYF. The DNA for the CDR3 is TGTGCCAGCAACGAGCGGGAGGCAGATACGCAGTATTTT.

There are a few counts of this clonotype. The rearrangement uses TRBV7-2 and TRBJ2-7; D ambiguous. The germline V and J ends were trimmed by 5 bases and 2 bases, with 4 bases remaining between them. CDR3 length: 11 amino acids. Germline V gives CDR1 SGHTA, CDR2 FQGNSA. The CDR3 DNA is TGTGCCAGCAGCAACACCTACGAGCAGTACTTC. It encodes CASSNTYEQYF. Combining the CDR3 with reference TRBV7-2 and TRBJ2-7 gives the whole variable domain GAGVSQSPSNKVTEKGKDVELRCDPISGHTALYWYRQSLGQGLEFLIYFQGNSAPDKSGLPSDRFSAERTGGSVSTLTIQRTQQEDSAVYLCASSNTYEQYFGPGTRLTVT.

In regard to this clonotype: This could be a read error, since a much larger clone is one nucleotide away. The chain is built from TRBV6-4 and TRBJ2-1; D is perhaps TRBD1 (5 bases). CDR1 is MRHNA and CDR2 is SNTAGT in the germline V gene. The CDR3 contains 15 residues. The CDR3 is CASSDTDSSYNEQLF. In DNA, the CDR3 is TGTGCCAGCAGTGACACCGACAGCTCCTACAATGAGCAGCTCTTC.

This clonotype has a count of ten or more. V is TRBV19 and J is TRBJ1-1; 7 nucleotides agree with TRBD1. With V trimmed by 3 bases and J by 12 bases, 10 bases remained unmatched. Per the germline V gene, CDR1 is LNHDA and CDR2 is SQIVND (reference sequence). CDR3 size: 13 residues. For the CDR3, the DNA is TGTGCCAGTAGTATTCAGGGGGTCCGGACGACTTTCTTT. This translates into CASSIQGVRTTFF.

The V and J genes are TRBV7-7 and TRBJ2-3; maybe TRBD2 (6 bases). The germline V and J ends were trimmed by 1 base and 1 base, with 9 bases remaining between them. The CDR3 contains 15 residues. The germline gives CDR1 SSHAT, CDR2 FNYEAQ (reference sequence). This chain's CDR3 is CASSLGGGGTDTQYF. In nucleotides, the CDR3 is TGTGCCAGCAGCTTAGGGGGAGGTGGCACAGATACGCAGTATTTT.